The 30 T cell receptor beta chains listed next were all sequenced from one sample in a study of CD8 T cells in ankylosing spondylitis (TCRdb year 2017). The library was generated by 5' RACE. For sequencing, an Illumina HiSeq 2500 was employed. The raw public data were reprocessed by TCRdb itself: fastp quality trimming at Q25, MiXCR clonotype calling, in-frame beta chains only. CDR3 protein duplicates are merged, each entry listing the most common genes and DNA. Within this sample are tens of thousands of distinct CDR3 sequences, with 4% of them counted one time only. The top ten clonotypes cover around 4.1% of the sample. Sequenced input: blood, either unsorted or a sorted T cell fraction (not recorded which). All receptors derive from a female donor with ankylosing spondylitis or in good health (not recorded which).

The sample holds many counts of this clonotype. V usage is TRBV9 and J usage is TRBJ2-7, with a tentative D call TRBD2 (5 bases). The CDR3 loop spans 14 amino acids. Germline V gene sequence: CDR1 SGDLS, CDR2 YYNGEE. V shed 0 bases and J shed 2 bases, with 9 bases lying between them. CDR3 in DNA: TGTGCCAGCAGCGTAGGGGCTAGCCCCTACGAGCAGTACTTC. It is translated as CASSVGASPYEQYF.

This clonotype appeared many times. The chain joins TRBV9 to TRBJ2-2; tentatively, D is TRBD1 (5 bases). CDR3 size: 17 residues. Between the trimmed V and J ends, which lost 0 bases and 1 base, there was a span of 13 bases. Germline CDR1 SGDLS, CDR2 YYNGEE. The CDR3: CASSVASWQGNTGELFF. The CDR3 coding sequence is TGTGCCAGCAGCGTAGCCTCCTGGCAGGGGAACACCGGGGAGCTGTTTTTT. Variable domain in full (rest from reference TRBV9 and TRBJ2-2): DSGVTQTPKHLITATGQRVTLRCSPRSGDLSVYWYQQSLDQGLQFLIQYYNGEERAKGNILERFSAQQFPDLHSELNLSSLELGDSALYFCASSVASWQGNTGELFFGEGSRLTVL.

This clonotype was counted many times. The chain couples TRBV9 to TRBJ1-6; D might be TRBD1 (6 bases). Germline CDR1 is SGDLS and CDR2 is YYNGEE. This CDR3 region has 17 residues. Trimming removed 1 base from V and 3 bases from J, with 14 bases in between. The CDR3, as DNA: TGTGCCAGCAGCGTACTCCCACAGGGTGGCTATAATTCACCCCTCCACTTT. It yields the protein CASSVLPQGGYNSPLHF.

This clonotype was recorded at least ten times. This rearrangement joins TRBV9 to TRBJ1-1; D uncertain. V lost 3 bases, J lost 8 bases, and 11 bases lay in between. The germline V gene has CDR1 SGDLS and CDR2 YYNGEE. The CDR3 is made up of 12 amino acids. The CDR3 DNA sequence: TGTGCCAGCAGCGGTGACGGCCTGGAAGCTTTCTTT. Translation: CASSGDGLEAFF.

The V call is TRBV9, the J call TRBJ2-7; tentatively, D is TRBD1 (6 bases). The CDR3 spans 15 residues. Trimming took off 4 bases at V and 2 bases at J, with 16 bases between the two ends. Germline V gives CDR1 SGDLS, CDR2 YYNGEE. The CDR3 coding sequence is TGTGCCAGCAGCCCCTCTGGGGGCCATCCCTACGAGCAGTACTTC. Translation gives CASSPSGGHPYEQYF. Variable domain in full (rest from reference TRBV9 and TRBJ2-7): DSGVTQTPKHLITATGQRVTLRCSPRSGDLSVYWYQQSLDQGLQFLIQYYNGEERAKGNILERFSAQQFPDLHSELNLSSLELGDSALYFCASSPSGGHPYEQYFGPGTRLTVT.

This clonotype was counted many times. The V call is TRBV9, the J call TRBJ1-1; TRBD1 might be the D (5 bases). The CDR3 is made up of 16 amino acids. CDR1 is SGDLS, CDR2 YYNGEE, per germline. Trimming took 3 bases from V and 4 from J, leaving 19 bases between them. The CDR3 coding sequence is TGTGCCAGCAGCGCACATTCTGGGGGTGTGAGCACTGAAGCTTTCTTT. This codes for CASSAHSGGVSTEAFF.

This clonotype came up many times. The chain combines TRBV9 with TRBJ1-3, with D perhaps matching TRBD1 (6 bases). The germline CDR1 and CDR2 sequences are SGDLS and YYNGEE. V was trimmed by 4 bases and J by 0 bases, leaving 14 bases between them. This CDR3 has 16 amino acids. The CDR3 here is CASSTTGILSGNTIYF. CDR3 DNA: TGTGCCAGCAGCACAACAGGGATTCTCTCTGGAAACACCATATATTTT.

This clonotype was seen ten or more times. V gene TRBV9 combines with J gene TRBJ1-1; D is undetermined. V lost 4 bases to trimming and J lost 1 base, with 17 bases between them. The length of the CDR3 is 16 residues. Germline CDR1 is SGDLS and CDR2 is YYNGEE. CDR3 coding DNA: TGTGCCAGCAGCCCTTCTGGAGGACGGAAGAACACTGAAGCTTTCTTT. Its translation is CASSPSGGRKNTEAFF. The entire variable domain, with the rest obtained from reference TRBV9 and TRBJ1-1, is as follows: DSGVTQTPKHLITATGQRVTLRCSPRSGDLSVYWYQQSLDQGLQFLIQYYNGEERAKGNILERFSAQQFPDLHSELNLSSLELGDSALYFCASSPSGGRKNTEAFFGQGTRLTVV.

With regard to this clonotype: A much larger clone differs from this one at a single base, so this may be a read error. V usage is TRBV9 and J usage is TRBJ2-1; D is undetermined. The CDR3 is made up of 13 amino acids. Germline loops: CDR1 SGDLS, CDR2 YYNGEE. The CDR3: CASGVARVNEQFF. As DNA, the CDR3 is TGTGCCAGCGGCGTAGCTAGGGTTAATGAGCAGTTCTTC.

The table lists this clonotype with many counts. V gene TRBV9 combines with J gene TRBJ2-3, with 16 bases lining up with TRBD2. The CDR3 totals 18 residues. J gave up 5 bases and V 3 bases, and 9 bases lay outside the gene matches. Germline V gene sequence: CDR1 SGDLS, CDR2 YYNGEE. The DNA for the CDR3 is TGTGCCAGCAGCGCCTCCGGGACTAGCGGGGGGGCGTTAGATACGCAGTATTTT. Residues: CASSASGTSGGALDTQYF.

This clonotype qualifies as medium-sized. The genes are TRBV9 and TRBJ1-5; D gene uncertain. Trimming left V 0 bases short and J 5 bases short, with 9 bases between. The CDR3 consists of 14 residues. Germline loops: CDR1 SGDLS, CDR2 YYNGEE. The CDR3 sequence: CASSVDSSYQPQHF. CDR3 DNA: TGTGCCAGCAGCGTAGATTCCAGTTATCAGCCCCAGCATTTT.

Ten or more counts support this clonotype. The chain combines TRBV9 with TRBJ2-1; TRBD1 matches 7 bases. The germline V gene encodes CDR1 SGDLS and CDR2 YYNGEE. The V gene end was trimmed by 4 bases and the J gene end by 7 bases; junction bases not matched to a gene: 11. The CDR3 has 15 amino acids. DNA of the CDR3: TGTGCCAGCAGCCAGACCGTCACAGGGGTTAATGAGCAGTTCTTC. Residues: CASSQTVTGVNEQFF.

This clonotype was observed a few times. The rearrangement uses TRBV9 and TRBJ2-4; D gene ambiguous. Between the trimmed V and J ends, which lost 0 bases and 8 bases, there was a span of 9 bases. CDR3 length: 13 amino acids. CDR1 is SGDLS and CDR2 is YYNGEE in the germline V gene. CDR3 sequence reads: CASSVEWADIQYF. The CDR3 DNA follows: TGTGCCAGCAGCGTAGAGTGGGCGGACATTCAGTACTTC.

This clonotype was counted ten times or more. This CDR3 reads CASSVDEGNTIYF. In DNA form, the CDR3 reads TGTGCCAGCAGCGTAGACGAGGGAAACACCATATATTTT. The rearrangement joins TRBV9 to TRBJ1-3; D call uncertain. The CDR3 runs to 13 residues. V lost 0 bases, J lost 4 bases, and 5 bases lay in between. Germline assignment: CDR1 SGDLS and CDR2 YYNGEE.

J is TRBJ2-3 and V is TRBV9; 7 bases are a match to TRBD1. V shed 4 bases, J shed 0 bases, and the junction held 5 bases outside the gene matches. CDR3 size: 15 residues. The germline V gene encodes CDR1 SGDLS and CDR2 YYNGEE. CDR3: CASSPRQGSTDTQYF. The CDR3 DNA reads TGTGCCAGCAGCCCTAGACAGGGAAGCACAGATACGCAGTATTTT.

This clonotype was counted at least ten times. This chain joins TRBV9 and TRBJ2-7; 7 bases are a match to TRBD2. The CDR3 consists of 15 residues. Germline lookup yields CDR1 SGDLS and CDR2 YYNGEE. V gave up 0 bases and J gave up 3 bases; unmatched junction bases: 6. The CDR3: CASSVEGGADYEQYF. The CDR3 coding sequence is TGTGCCAGCAGCGTAGAGGGAGGGGCCGACTACGAGCAGTACTTC.

This clonotype was observed many times. The chain couples TRBV9 to TRBJ1-2; D may be TRBD1 (5 bases). The V end was cut by 4 bases, the J end by 0 bases, with 10 bases between. CDR1 is SGDLS and CDR2 is YYNGEE in the germline V gene. This CDR3 comprises 14 residues. The CDR3 DNA reads as TGTGCCAGCAGCTTGGGACGGGCTAACTATGGCTACACCTTC. It yields the protein CASSLGRANYGYTF.

This clonotype was picked up many times. The chain is built from TRBV9 and TRBJ2-2; a weak D match, TRBD2 (6 bases). V dropped 0 bases and J dropped 1 base, with 13 bases sitting between them. This CDR3 contains 17 residues. The germline CDR1 and CDR2 sequences are SGDLS and YYNGEE. As DNA, the CDR3 is TGTGCCAGCAGCGTAGGGGGCCGAGCGGGGAACACCGGGGAGCTGTTTTTT. Its translation: CASSVGGRAGNTGELFF.

This clonotype came up many times. This chain uses TRBV9 with TRBJ2-3, with 9 bases aligning to TRBD2. The CDR3 has 15 amino acids. Germline values: CDR1 SGDLS, CDR2 YYNGEE. The junction had 5 bases not matched to a gene; V was cut back by 4 bases and J by 2 bases. The CDR3 DNA sequence: TGTGCCAGCAGCCTCGGCGGGGGGGCCACAGATACGCAGTATTTT. Protein: CASSLGGGATDTQYF.

This clonotype was found many times. V and J are TRBV9 and TRBJ2-7; possibly TRBD1 or TRBD2 for D (5 bases each). This CDR3 is built from 17 residues. Trimming shortened V by 0 bases and J by 3 bases, and 19 bases separated the two germline ends. Germline CDR1 and CDR2: SGDLS and YYNGEE. The CDR3 coding sequence is TGTGCCAGCAGCGTAGGCATACAGGAATCTCGGGACTACGAGCAGTACTTC. It encodes CASSVGIQESRDYEQYF.

This clonotype was seen many times. The chain links TRBV9 to TRBJ2-7; either TRBD1 or TRBD2 may supply D (5 bases each). CDR1 SGDLS and CDR2 YYNGEE come from the germline V gene. Trimming pared 5 bases from V and 3 bases from J, leaving 15 bases between. The CDR3 runs 14 residues. CDR3 region: CASSGTGRGYEQYF. The DNA for the CDR3 is TGTGCCAGCAGTGGGACGGGTCGAGGCTACGAGCAGTACTTC.

This clonotype was counted ten times or more. V is TRBV9 and J is TRBJ2-3; TRBD2 aligns across 7 bases. The V segment lost 2 bases and the J segment 3 bases; nucleotides outside the gene matches: 6. The CDR3 spans 15 residues. The germline CDR1 and CDR2 sequences are SGDLS and YYNGEE. CDR3 sequence (DNA): TGTGCCAGCAGCGTCCGGGACTACAAGACAGATACGCAGTATTTT. Encoded protein: CASSVRDYKTDTQYF.

Of note for this clonotype: A much larger clone lies one base from this, so it may be a read error. This chain links TRBV9 with TRBJ2-7; weak D call: TRBD1 (7 bases). The length of the CDR3 is 14 residues. The V gene's germline CDR1 is SGDLS and CDR2 YYNGEE. The DNA of the CDR3 is TGTGCCAGCAGCGTGAGGCAGGGGGGCTACGAGCGGTACTTC. Its translation: CASSVRQGGYERYF.

This clonotype was detected ten times or more. The rearrangement uses TRBV9 and TRBJ2-3, with D perhaps assigned TRBD1 or TRBD2 (6 bases each). Looked up from germline, CDR1 is SGDLS and CDR2 is YYNGEE. The CDR3 covers 15 residues. V gave up 3 bases and J gave up 2 bases, with 13 bases separating them. The CDR3 reads CASSALQGLTDTQYF. CDR3 nucleotide sequence: TGTGCCAGCAGCGCCTTACAGGGACTCACAGATACGCAGTATTTT.

The table lists this clonotype with a few counts. The chain is built from TRBV27 and TRBJ2-1; 9 nucleotides line up with TRBD2. Germline lookup yields CDR1 MNHEY and CDR2 SMNVEV (reference sequence). CDR3 size: 12 residues. V trimming: 10 bases; J trimming: 5 bases; junction bases outside the gene matches: 3. CDR3 sequence: CAKRGANNEQFF. Written as DNA, the CDR3 is TGTGCCAAGCGGGGGGCAAACAATGAGCAGTTCTTC.

This clonotype was picked up many times. The rearrangement joins TRBV9 to TRBJ2-7, with a tentative D call TRBD2 (6 bases). The CDR3 spans 14 residues. CDR1 and CDR2 (germline): SGDLS, YYNGEE. Trimming cost V 3 bases and J 0 bases, with 10 bases left between them. The DNA for the CDR3 is TGTGCCAGCAGCGCGGGGGACGACTCCTACGAGCAGTACTTC. Translated, it gives CASSAGDDSYEQYF. The full variable domain, in which reference TRBV9 and TRBJ2-7 provide the parts outside the CDR3, is DSGVTQTPKHLITATGQRVTLRCSPRSGDLSVYWYQQSLDQGLQFLIQYYNGEERAKGNILERFSAQQFPDLHSELNLSSLELGDSALYFCASSAGDDSYEQYFGPGTRLTVT.

In this sample, this clonotype is medium-sized. This rearrangement joins TRBV9 to TRBJ2-2, with D maybe TRBD1 (5 bases). The CDR3 extends over 16 amino acids. Trimming stripped 0 bases from V and 6 bases from J, with 15 bases between. CDR1 is SGDLS and CDR2 is YYNGEE in the germline V gene. CDR3 DNA sequence: TGTGCCAGCAGCGTAGATCCCGAAGGGGCAGCCGGGGAGCTGTTTTTT. It yields the protein CASSVDPEGAAGELFF.

The table lists this clonotype with many counts. The rearrangement links TRBV9 to TRBJ2-1, with 8 bases identical to TRBD2. Trimming removed 0 bases from V and 2 bases from J; junction bases left unmatched: 4. Germline V gives CDR1 SGDLS, CDR2 YYNGEE. CDR3 length equals 16 residues. The CDR3 sequence: CASSVAGAGAYNEQFF. The CDR3 DNA is TGTGCCAGCAGCGTAGCCGGAGCGGGGGCCTACAATGAGCAGTTCTTC.

This clonotype was seen ten or more times. The V call is TRBV9, the J call TRBJ2-7; 7 bases agree with TRBD2. Trimming took 0 bases from V and 5 from J; bases not matched to a gene: 5. Germline V lookup: CDR1 SGDLS, CDR2 YYNGEE. The CDR3 runs 14 residues. CDR3 sequence (DNA): TGTGCCAGCAGCGTAGACGGGGAGGGCCACGAGCAGTACTTC. Its translation: CASSVDGEGHEQYF.

This clonotype was observed many times. This chain connects TRBV9 to TRBJ2-2, with 13 bases identical to TRBD2. This CDR3 has 18 amino acids. Unmatched junction bases numbered 6, after V lost 0 bases and J lost 4 bases. Germline assignment: CDR1 SGDLS and CDR2 YYNGEE. The CDR3 DNA sequence: TGTGCCAGCAGCGTAGAACTAGCGGGGGGGCCAGGCACCGGGGAGCTGTTTTTT. Translated: CASSVELAGGPGTGELFF.